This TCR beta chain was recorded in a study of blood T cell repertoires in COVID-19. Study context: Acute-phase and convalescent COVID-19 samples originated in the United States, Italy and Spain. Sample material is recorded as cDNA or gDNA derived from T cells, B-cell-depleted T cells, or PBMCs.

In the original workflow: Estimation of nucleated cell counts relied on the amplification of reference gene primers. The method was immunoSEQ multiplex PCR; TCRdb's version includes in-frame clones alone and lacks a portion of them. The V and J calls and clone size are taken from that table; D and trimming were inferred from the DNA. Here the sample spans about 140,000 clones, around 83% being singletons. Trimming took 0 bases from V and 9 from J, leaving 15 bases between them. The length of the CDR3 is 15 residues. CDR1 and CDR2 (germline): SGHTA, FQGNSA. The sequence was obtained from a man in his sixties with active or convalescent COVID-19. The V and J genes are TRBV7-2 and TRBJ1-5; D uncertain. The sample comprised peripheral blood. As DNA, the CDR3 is TGTGCCAGCAGCTTAGCGATCACCGAGCCCGGGCCCCAGCATTTT. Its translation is CASSLAITEPGPQHF.